The rows below give T cell receptor beta chains drawn from one sample of a study of T-cell reconstitution after alpha-beta-depleted transplantation in children. MiXCR, run by TCRdb on the PCR reads, gives a single entry per CDR3 protein. The table includes some 290,000 distinct CDR3 sequences, nearly 10% detected once. This material consisted of PBMCs from the stem cell graft donor, taken from the stem cell graft. All receptors derive from a human donor who donated a stem cell graft to a child with SCID. Both conserved end residues are part of each CDR3. A D gene is named only where the DNA matches it firmly. Some rows mark clone size as missing; the rest say once, few, many or name a class of expanded clone.

NA | TRBJ2-1 | NA | TRBV5-1 | TGCGCCAGCAGCTTGGCCCTGGGGCTAGCGAATGAGCAGTTCTTC | CASSLALGLANEQFF
NA | TRBJ1-4 | NA | TRBV7-6 | TGTGCCAGCAGCTTAGCCCCCACAGGGATTGCAACTAATGAAAAACTGTTTTTT | CASSLAPTGIATNEKLFF
TRBD2 | TRBJ2-5 | NA | TRBV2 | TGTGCCAGCAGATGGGGGGGACCCCAAGAGACCCAGTACTTC | CASRWGGPQETQYF
NA | TRBJ1-2 | NA | TRBV7-6 | TGTGCCAGCAGCCCGGCGCAGGGCGGGGAGGGCTACACCTTC | CASSPAQGGEGYTF
NA | TRBJ2-7 | few | TRBV5-1 | TGCGCCAGCAGCTTGGCCGGTAATTTAGTAAGGGCCGGCGAGCAGTACTTC | CASSLAGNLVRAGEQYF
TRBD2 | TRBJ2-7 | few | TRBV20-1 | TGCAGTGCTATACCGACTAGCGGGGGCGACTACGAGCAGTACTTC | CSAIPTSGGDYEQYF
NA | TRBJ1-1 | NA | TRBV5-1 | TGCGCCAGCAGTACCAGGGGACTGACTCCCATGAACACTGAAGCTTTCTTT | CASSTRGLTPMNTEAFF
TRBD1 | TRBJ2-2 | NA | TRBV7-7 | TGTGCCAGCAGCACAGGGGTAGGGACCGGGGAGCTGTTTTTT | CASSTGVGTGELFF
TRBD2 | TRBJ2-3 | many | TRBV27 | TGTGCCAGCAGACAAAATAGCGGGGGGGCTCAAGATACGCAGTATTTT | CASRQNSGGAQDTQYF
NA | TRBJ2-3 | many | TRBV14 | TGTGCCAGCAGCCAAGACTGGGGAGGAGATACGCAGTATTTT | CASSQDWGGDTQYF
NA | TRBJ2-1 | few | TRBV3-1 | TGTGCCAGCAGCCAAGGTGAGGCTAAGCCCCGGGGGAATGAGCAGTTCTTC | CASSQGEAKPRGNEQFF
NA | TRBJ1-6 | NA | TRBV7-9 | TGTGCCAGCAGCTTCGACAGACAGATTGGGTGGTCACCCCTCCACTTT | CASSFDRQIGWSPLHF
NA | TRBJ2-7 | few | TRBV7-2 | TGTGCCAGCAGCTTCCAGGGTGTGTACGAGCAGTACTTC | CASSFQGVYEQYF
TRBD2 | TRBJ2-1 | NA | TRBV3-1 | TGTGCCTGCTCCCAGGGTAGCGGGACGTTCCATGAGCAGTTCTTC | CACSQGSGTFHEQFF
NA | TRBJ2-7 | few | TRBV15 | TGTGCCACCAGCAGAGTCGGTAGCGAGCAGTACTTC | CATSRVGSEQYF
TRBD1 | TRBJ2-3 | NA | TRBV10-3 | TGTGCCATCAATAGACAGGGGTGGTCAGATACGCAGTATTTT | CAINRQGWSDTQYF
NA | TRBJ2-3 | NA | TRBV19 | TGTGCCAGTAGTATCAGTAAAGCGACAGATACGCAGTATTTT | CASSISKATDTQYF
NA | TRBJ2-3 | NA | TRBV7-9 | TGTGCCAGCAGCCCCTTCGGGGATGGAGATACGCAGTATTTT | CASSPFGDGDTQYF
TRBD2 | TRBJ2-7 | NA | TRBV6-1 | TGTGCCAGCAAACCGGGGGGGTCCAACGAGCAGTACTTC | CASKPGGSNEQYF
TRBD2 | TRBJ2-7 | few | TRBV5-1 | TGCGCCAGCAGCTTGGAGGAGCGGGGGGGCGAGGAGCAGTACTTC | CASSLEERGGEEQYF
NA | TRBJ1-1 | few | TRBV27 | TGTGCCAGCAGTCCCATACCCCTCGTGACTGAAGCTTTCTTT | CASSPIPLVTEAFF
TRBD1 | TRBJ2-7 | many | TRBV9 | TGTGCCAGCAGCCCTTATGGACAGGGAGCCTACGAGCAGTACTTC | CASSPYGQGAYEQYF